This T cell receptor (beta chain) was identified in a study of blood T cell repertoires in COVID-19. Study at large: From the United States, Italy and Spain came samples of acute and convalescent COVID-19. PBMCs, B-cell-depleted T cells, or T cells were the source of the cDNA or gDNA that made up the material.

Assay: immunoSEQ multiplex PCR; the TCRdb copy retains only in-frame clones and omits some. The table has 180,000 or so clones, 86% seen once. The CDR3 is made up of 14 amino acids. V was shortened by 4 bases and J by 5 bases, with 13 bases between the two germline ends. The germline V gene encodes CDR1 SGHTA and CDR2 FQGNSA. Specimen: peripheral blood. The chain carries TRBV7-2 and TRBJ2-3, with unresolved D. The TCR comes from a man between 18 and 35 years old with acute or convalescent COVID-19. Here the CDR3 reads CASSSPTGLDTQYF. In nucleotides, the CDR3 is TGTGCCAGCAGCTCCCCGACTGGATTAGATACGCAGTATTTT.